A selection of T cell receptor beta chains follows, all from one sample in a study of cytomegalovirus exposure and HLA in healthy donors. TCRdb's table, derived via immunoSEQ multiplex PCR, lists solely in-frame clones and lacks some. The sample lists 150,000 to 200,000 clones; under 80% were seen once. Sequenced sample: PBMCs. The receptors were sampled from a woman under 40 in good health and CMV-seronegative. Each CDR3 is given with its conserved first and last residue. D genes are given only for firm matches. Clone size is given for some rows only: seen once, a few or many times, or a class if the clone is expanded.

j_call d_call clone_size cdr3_length v_call cdr3_nt cdr3_aa
TRBJ2-1 - once 14 TRBV15 TGTGCCACCAGCAGAGTTTTGACAGTCAATGAGCAGTTCTTC CATSRVLTVNEQFF
TRBJ1-2 - - 15 TRBV7-8 TGTGCCAGCAGCTACACAAGACAGCCGAACTATGGCTACACCTTC CASSYTRQPNYGYTF
TRBJ1-1 - - 11 TRBV6-5 TGTGCCAGCAGAAGCAGAGGGTGGCCTTTCTTT CASRSRGWPFF
TRBJ2-4 - - 15 TRBV23-1 TGCGCCAGCAGTCAATCCGGGTTCGTCAAAAACATTCAGTACTTC CASSQSGFVKNIQYF
TRBJ2-5 - - 14 TRBV5-1 TGCGCCAGCTCCCGTGACCAGGCCGAAGAGACCCAGTACTTC CASSRDQAEETQYF
TRBJ2-7 TRBD2 - 15 TRBV18 TGTGCCAGCTCACCAGTGGCGGGGGTGTCGCACGAGCAGTACTTC CASSPVAGVSHEQYF
TRBJ1-6 TRBD1 once 15 TRBV5-1 TGCGCCAGCAGCTTGGAGGGGGCAGACGGCTCACCCCTCCACTTT CASSLEGADGSPLHF
TRBJ1-1 - - 13 TRBV5-1 TGCGCCAGCAGCGGCGGGAAATTCCTTGAAGCTTTCTTT CASSGGKFLEAFF
TRBJ2-7 - few 11 TRBV6-5 TGTGCCAGCAGACAAATTTACGAGCAGTACTTC CASRQIYEQYF
TRBJ2-2 - - 14 TRBV18 TGTGCCAGCTCACGTCAGTCGTTGAACGGGGAGCTGTTTTTT CASSRQSLNGELFF
TRBJ1-5 - once 13 TRBV9 TGTGCCAGCAGCGTAGACTCCGATCAGCCCCAGCATTTT CASSVDSDQPQHF
TRBJ2-1 TRBD2 - 14 TRBV7-9 TGTGCCAGCAGCTTAAGCGGGGGGGTGGATGAGCAGTTCTTC CASSLSGGVDEQFF
TRBJ2-7 - - 14 TRBV5-1 TGCGCCAGCAGCTTGGAACCCCAGGGGAACGAGCAGTACTTC CASSLEPQGNEQYF
TRBJ2-2 - - 12 TRBV7-2 TGTGCCAGCAGCTCCTTCACCGGGGAGCTGTTTTTT CASSSFTGELFF
TRBJ2-1 - - 15 TRBV29-1 TGCAGCGTTGAAGGGGGGGTCCCCTCCTACAATGAGCAGTTCTTC CSVEGGVPSYNEQFF
TRBJ1-2 - - 11 TRBV20-1 TGCAGTACAAGGGGGACTAATGGCTACACCTTC CSTRGTNGYTF
TRBJ1-1 TRBD1 - 14 TRBV29-1 TGCAGCGTGAACCCGGGACAGGGGGTGCCTGAAGCTTTCTTT CSVNPGQGVPEAFF
TRBJ2-5 - - 15 TRBV19 TGTGCCAGTAGCCCCCGGGACTCCTGGGGGGAGACCCAGTACTTC CASSPRDSWGETQYF
TRBJ2-5 - - 13 TRBV2 TGTGCCAGCAGAATTACTACGATGGAGACCCAGTACTTC CASRITTMETQYF
TRBJ2-3 - - 15 TRBV7-8 TGTGCCAGCAGCAACGGACAGACTAACACAGATACGCAGTATTTT CASSNGQTNTDTQYF
TRBJ1-2 TRBD1 - 12 TRBV7-9 TGTGCCAGCAGCCGGGACAGGGAAGGCTACACCTTC CASSRDREGYTF
TRBJ1-2 - - 12 TRBV9 TGTGCCAGCGTAAGAGGGGGCTATGGCTACACCTTC CASVRGGYGYTF